Listed below are T cell receptor beta chains from one sample, sequenced in a study of CD8 T cells in ankylosing spondylitis. Via MiXCR, TCRdb re-called the 5' RACE reads, giving one row per CDR3 protein. The sample has approximately 150,000 distinct CDR3 sequences; approximately 17% are singletons. Sequences were obtained from blood, either unsorted or a sorted T cell fraction (not recorded which). The receptors come from a male donor with ankylosing spondylitis. CDR3s include the opening cysteine and the closing phenylalanine or tryptophan. D genes are given only for firm matches. Clone size is not always given. Where it is, it says once, few, many or a class for expanded clones.

- | TRBJ2-7 | TRBV24-1 | TRBD1 | TGTGCCATCGGGACAGGGCCTGGGTACGAGCAGTACTTC | CAIGTGPGYEQYF
few | TRBJ2-2 | TRBV27 | - | TGTGCCAGCAGTTTAGAGGGGGCCGGGGAGCTGTTTTTT | CASSLEGAGELFF
few | TRBJ2-5 | TRBV27 | TRBD2 | TGTGCCAGCAGTTTGGTAGCGGGAGGGGGAGAGACCCAGTACTTC | CASSLVAGGGETQYF
few | TRBJ1-1 | TRBV28 | - | TGTGCCAGCATTGACTGGGGGCAAAACACTGAAGCTTTCTTT | CASIDWGQNTEAFF
- | TRBJ1-4 | TRBV3-1 | TRBD1 | TGTGCCAGCAGCCTAATACCGGGACAGGTGAATGAAAAACTGTTTTTT | CASSLIPGQVNEKLFF
few | TRBJ1-6 | TRBV28 | - | TGTGCCAGCACTCTGGGCCATTCACCCCTCCACTTT | CASTLGHSPLHF
- | TRBJ2-1 | TRBV5-1 | TRBD2 | TGCGCCAGCAGCACCGTGGGCGGGAGTTTTGAGCAGTTCTTC | CASSTVGGSFEQFF
- | TRBJ1-2 | TRBV24-1 | - | TGTGCCACCAGTGATCCCTTGGAAGCGGGCTACACCTTC | CATSDPLEAGYTF
- | TRBJ2-1 | TRBV5-6 | TRBD2 | TGTGCCAGCAAACCGGGACTAGCGGCCTACAATGAGCAGTTCTTC | CASKPGLAAYNEQFF
few | TRBJ2-7 | TRBV7-9 | - | TGTGCCAGCAGCTCAAGGACAGAGCGTCGCTACGAGCAGTACTTC | CASSSRTERRYEQYF
- | TRBJ2-7 | TRBV2 | - | TGTGCCAGCAGTCCCCCCCCCTACGAGCAGTACTTC | CASSPPPYEQYF
many | TRBJ1-1 | TRBV7-9 | TRBD1 | TGTGCCAGCAGCGTGGACCGGGACAGTGAAGCTTTCTTT | CASSVDRDSEAFF
- | TRBJ2-1 | TRBV2 | - | TGTGCCAGCAGTGAAACAGGGAAAGGTAGCTACAATGAGCAGTTCTTC | CASSETGKGSYNEQFF
few | TRBJ2-7 | TRBV28 | - | TGTGCCAGCAGCCCAAGGACTTTACGCAGCTCCTACGAGCAGTACTTC | CASSPRTLRSSYEQYF
few | TRBJ1-1 | TRBV27 | - | TGTGCCAGCAGTGATCCCGGGATGAACACTGAAGCTTTCTTT | CASSDPGMNTEAFF
few | TRBJ2-3 | TRBV5-1 | - | TGCGCCAGCAGCTCTGGTATTGCGGAAGATACGCAGTATTTT | CASSSGIAEDTQYF
many | TRBJ2-1 | TRBV24-1 | - | TGTGCCACCAGTATGGATGACTCCTACAATGAGCAGTTCTTC | CATSMDDSYNEQFF
- | TRBJ1-1 | TRBV5-1 | - | TGCGCCAGCAGCTTGACTTGGACGGAGATGAACACTGAAGCTTTCTTT | CASSLTWTEMNTEAFF
few | TRBJ2-7 | TRBV4-3 | - | TGCGCCAGCAGCCAAGATCCCACTCGATACGAGCAGTACTTC | CASSQDPTRYEQYF
- | TRBJ2-2 | TRBV7-2 | - | TGTGCCAGCAGCTTAGGACCTTCCCCCACCGGGGAGCTGTTTTTT | CASSLGPSPTGELFF
- | TRBJ2-3 | TRBV7-9 | TRBD1 | TGTGCCAGCAGCGGTTACCCGGGACAGTATGTGGATACGCAGTATTTT | CASSGYPGQYVDTQYF
many | TRBJ2-1 | TRBV12-3/TRBV12-4 | - | TGTGCCAGCGGGCTAGATTACAATGAGCAGTTCTTC | CASGLDYNEQFF
- | TRBJ1-2 | TRBV27 | - | TGTGCCAGCAGTCCCACAGGGCGAGCTAACTATGGCTACACCTTC | CASSPTGRANYGYTF
few | TRBJ2-4 | TRBV4-1 | - | TGCGCCAGCAGTCCGATGGCCAAAAACATTCAGTACTTC | CASSPMAKNIQYF
many | TRBJ2-3 | TRBV6-1 | - | TGTGCCAGCAGCGTCGGGCTTTTATATACGCAGTATTTT | CASSVGLLYTQYF
few | TRBJ2-1 | TRBV4-1 | - | TGCGCCAGCCGCCACGGGCTAGCCGACAATGAGCAGTTCTTC | CASRHGLADNEQFF
few | TRBJ2-7 | TRBV27 | - | TGTGCCACCGAATCCGGAGGGGGCAGGTACGAGCAGTACTTC | CATESGGGRYEQYF
- | TRBJ2-2 | TRBV7-3 | - | TGTGCCAGCAGCCGAGTCGGGCTTGCGGAGAACACCGGGGAGCTGTTTTTT | CASSRVGLAENTGELFF
few | TRBJ1-1 | TRBV25-1 | - | TGTGCCAGCAGAGAAGCGCTTGAAGCTTTCTTT | CASREALEAFF
few | TRBJ1-6 | TRBV6-5 | - | TGTGCCAGCAGTTCCAGGGGTGTTAATTCACCCCTCCACTTT | CASSSRGVNSPLHF
few | TRBJ2-3 | TRBV7-8 | - | TGTGCCAGCAGCACCCCGGACGCAGATACGCAGTATTTT | CASSTPDADTQYF
- | TRBJ2-1 | TRBV7-3 | - | TGTGCCAGCAGCTTACAGAGTGGGAATGAGCAGTTCTTC | CASSLQSGNEQFF
few | TRBJ2-2 | TRBV5-1 | - | TGCGCCAGCAGCTCCACTGGGACCCGGGAGCTGTTTTTT | CASSSTGTRELFF
many | TRBJ1-1 | TRBV4-3 | - | TGCGCCAGCAGCCAAGTATTACAGGACACTGAAGCTTTCTTT | CASSQVLQDTEAFF
- | TRBJ2-7 | TRBV4-1 | TRBD1 | TGCGCCAGCAGCGGACAGTTGGGGACAGGTGGACTGAACGAGCAGTACTTC | CASSGQLGTGGLNEQYF
- | TRBJ2-3 | TRBV27 | - | TGTGCCAGCAGTTTATGGGGGACCACAGATACGCAGTATTTT | CASSLWGTTDTQYF
- | TRBJ2-7 | TRBV6-1 | - | TGTGCCAGCTCCGGGCAGGGGATCTCCTACGAGCAGTACTTC | CASSGQGISYEQYF
- | TRBJ1-2 | TRBV7-3 | TRBD1 | TGTGCCAGCAGCCCCAGGGGGGGGTTTGGCTACACCTTC | CASSPRGGFGYTF
many | TRBJ2-3 | TRBV27 | - | TGTGCCAGCAGTTTATTTGTCCGGGCAGATACGCAGTATTTT | CASSLFVRADTQYF
- | TRBJ2-7 | TRBV12-3/TRBV12-4 | TRBD1 | TGTGCCAGCAGTCTAGCCGGGACAGGGATCGAGCAGTACTTC | CASSLAGTGIEQYF
- | TRBJ2-5 | TRBV4-1 | TRBD2 | TGCGCCAGCAGCCAAAGGACTAGCGGGTATGAAGAGACCCAGTACTTC | CASSQRTSGYEETQYF
many | TRBJ1-1 | TRBV7-8 | - | TGTGCCAGCAGCTTACAGATCCCGCCGAACACTGAAGCTTTCTTT | CASSLQIPPNTEAFF
few | TRBJ2-5 | TRBV19 | - | TGTGCCAGTAGTCGGGCAGGGAGTGAGACCCAGTACTTC | CASSRAGSETQYF